One and the same sample provided the 22 T cell receptor beta chains below, sequenced in a study of read filtering for tumor transcriptome and immune sequencing. The library was built from approximately 400 ng RNA with molecular barcoded adaptors for alpha/delta and beta/gamma chains. TCRdb ran MiXCR on the reads and lists one entry per CDR3 protein. This table holds about 86,000 distinct CDR3 sequences, 12% found once. Sequencing was carried out using a population of CD138-negative cells sorted from bone marrow. The receptors were sampled from a donor at least 40 years old with multiple myeloma.

This clonotype was detected a few times. This sequence joins TRBV6-5 and TRBJ2-5, with D unresolved. Per germline, CDR1 MNHEY and CDR2 SVGAGI. The CDR3 extends over 11 amino acids. The V end lost 11 bases, the J end lost 1 base, and 8 bases lay between the germline ends. The CDR3 nucleotides are TGTGCCGGAGAAGTCCAAGAGACCCAGTACTTC. Protein product: CAGEVQETQYF.

The table lists this clonotype with many counts. This chain joins TRBV29-1 and TRBJ2-1; the match to TRBD2 covers 12 bases. There are 13 residues in the CDR3. V was clipped by 5 bases and J by 7 bases; unmatched bases: 3. Germline loops: CDR1 SQVTM, CDR2 ANQGSEA. Here the CDR3 DNA reads TGCAGCGTTTGGACTAGCGGGAAGAATGAGCAGTTCTTC. Protein: CSVWTSGKNEQFF.

This clonotype has ten or more counts. The chain carries TRBV6-6 and TRBJ2-6; a weak D match, TRBD2 (6 bases). Germline CDR1 and CDR2: MNHNY and SVGAGI (reference sequence). Between the trimmed V and J ends, which lost 0 bases and 4 bases, there was a span of 10 bases. This CDR3 has 16 amino acids. DNA of the CDR3: TGTGCCAGCAGTTACTCCGCGGGGTACGGGGCCAACGTCCTGACTTTC. It codes for CASSYSAGYGANVLTF.

The sample holds many counts of this clonotype. The chain employs TRBV7-9 and TRBJ2-7; D could derive from TRBD1 or TRBD2 (5 bases each). This CDR3 is 11 amino acids long. The germline CDR1 and CDR2 sequences are SEHNR and FQNEAQ (reference sequence). V dropped 4 bases and J dropped 6 bases, with 7 bases sitting between them. The DNA for the CDR3 is TGTGCCAGCAGCTGGGACGGCGAGCAGTACTTC. Translating it yields CASSWDGEQYF.

This clonotype has a count of ten or more. The J gene is TRBJ2-1, the V gene TRBV6-5; TRBD1 or TRBD2 may be the D gene (6 bases each). The germline V and J ends were trimmed by 6 bases and 5 bases, with 11 bases remaining between them. CDR1 is MNHEY and CDR2 is SVGAGI in the germline V gene. The CDR3 contains 13 residues. CDR3 DNA: TGTGCCAGCAGCCCGGGGGCGAACAATGAGCAGTTCTTC. Translating it yields CASSPGANNEQFF.

The CDR3 loop is CASSPLGRGKETQYF. DNA of the CDR3: TGTGCCAGCAGTCCCCTGGGGAGGGGAAAAGAGACCCAGTACTTC. The rearrangement uses TRBV28 and TRBJ2-5; 7 nucleotides agree with TRBD2. Trimming cost V 5 bases and J 3 bases; bases outside gene matches: 9. Germline CDR1 reads MDHEN; CDR2 reads SYDVKM. CDR3 length equals 15 residues.

This clonotype was seen at least ten times. The CDR3 nucleotides are TGCAGTGCTAAAGCGGGAGGGCCGGAGACCCAGTACTTC. Amino acids: CSAKAGGPETQYF. The chain links TRBV20-1 to TRBJ2-5; 10 positions match TRBD2. Germline lookup yields CDR1 DFQATT and CDR2 SNEGSKA (reference sequence). V lost 4 bases, J lost 5 bases, and 4 bases stayed unmatched. This CDR3 comprises 13 residues.

Ten or more counts support this clonotype. V and J are TRBV20-1 and TRBJ1-1; the D gene is possibly TRBD1 (5 bases). CDR1 and CDR2 from the germline V gene are DFQATT and SNEGSKA (reference sequence). The CDR3 sequence is 15 residues long. V was clipped by 4 bases and J by 0 bases, with 15 bases between them. CDR3 loop: CSATLGDPMNTEAFF. CDR3 DNA sequence: TGCAGTGCTACTCTGGGGGATCCCATGAACACTGAAGCTTTCTTT.

This clonotype was observed at least ten times. This chain links TRBV28 with TRBJ2-1, with TRBD2 matching over 12 bases. The germline CDR1 and CDR2 sequences are MDHEN and SYDVKM. Trimming at V came to 2 bases and at J to 4 bases, leaving 3 bases not matched to a gene. The CDR3 covers 16 residues. In DNA, the CDR3 is TGTGCCAGCAGTTTAGCTGGGACTAGCGGGTACAATGAGCAGTTCTTC. Protein: CASSLAGTSGYNEQFF.

The table lists this clonotype with many counts. The rearrangement joins TRBV6-2 or TRBV6-3 to TRBJ2-7; 11 positions match TRBD2. CDR3 length equals 15 residues. With V trimmed by 5 bases and J by 0 bases, 3 bases remained unmatched. Germline V lookup: CDR1 MNHEY, CDR2 SVGEGT. CDR3 residues: CASSELAGASYEQYF. DNA for the CDR3: TGTGCCAGCAGTGAACTAGCGGGGGCCTCCTACGAGCAGTACTTC.

The chain recombines TRBV11-3 with TRBJ2-7, with D hard to call. There are 12 residues in the CDR3. Germline V gene lookup returns CDR1 SGHNT and CDR2 YENEEA. Between the trimmed V and J ends, which lost 0 bases and 4 bases, there was a span of 4 bases. CDR3 region: CASSLEAYEQYF. The CDR3 DNA follows: TGTGCCAGCAGCTTAGAAGCTTACGAGCAGTACTTC.

In its sample, this clonotype was seen many times. V gene TRBV20-1 combines with J gene TRBJ2-6; D gene unclear. There are 12 residues in the CDR3. CDR1 and CDR2 from the germline V gene are DFQATT and SNEGSKA (reference sequence). Trimming removed 6 bases from V and 0 bases from J, with 3 bases in between. CDR3 in amino acids: CSASSGANVLTF. CDR3 DNA sequence: TGCAGTGCCTCCTCTGGGGCCAACGTCCTGACTTTC.

Ten or more counts support this clonotype. This chain uses TRBV5-5 with TRBJ2-1, with TRBD2 matching 12 bases. Germline CDR1 is SGHKS and CDR2 is YYEKEE (reference sequence). The CDR3 runs to 15 residues. With 4 bases clipped from V and 7 bases from J, the junction kept 6 bases outside the gene matches. Here the CDR3 DNA reads TGTGCCAGCAGCCGACTAGCGGGAGTGGTAAATGAGCAGTTCTTC. As protein: CASSRLAGVVNEQFF.

A remark on this clonotype: With a much larger clone just one base away, this may be a read error. The CDR3 does not end in the conserved phenylalanine or tryptophan, so this is likely a read error. The V call is TRBV20-1, the J call TRBJ2-1; D tentatively fits TRBD1 or TRBD2 (5 bases each). Per the germline V gene, CDR1 is DFQATT and CDR2 is SNEGSKA (reference sequence). CDR3 size: 16 residues. The V end was cut by 6 bases, the J end by 5 bases, with 23 bases between. CDR3 nucleotide sequence: TGCAGTGCCAATACGGGGCTACTCGGTTCCCACAATGAGCAGTTCCTC. Translating gives CSANTGLLGSHNEQFL.

The table lists this clonotype with many counts. This sequence joins TRBV20-1 and TRBJ2-3; TRBD1 agrees at 7 bases. V lost 3 bases and J lost 4; bases outside the gene matches: 10. The CDR3 contains 15 residues. Per germline, CDR1 DFQATT and CDR2 SNEGSKA (reference sequence). CDR3 nucleotides: TGCAGTGCTAGTACCGACAGGGATTGGGCAGATACGCAGTATTTT. Protein: CSASTDRDWADTQYF.

V is TRBV12-3 or TRBV12-4 and J is TRBJ2-7; D call uncertain. TRBJ2-1 explains the end of the DNA better; the J call may be wrong. The CDR3 contains 13 residues. Here the CDR3 DNA reads TGTGCCAGCAGTTCCCGATCTACCTACGAGCAGTTCTTC. Its translation: CASSSRSTYEQFF.

There are many counts of this clonotype. V and J are TRBV7-2 and TRBJ2-3, with D uncertain. The CDR3 length is 13 residues. CDR1 is SGHTA, CDR2 FQGNSA, per germline. With 5 bases removed from V and 0 bases from J, the gap between germline ends came to 6 bases. CDR3 coding DNA: TGTGCCAGCAGCATTGCTAGCACAGATACGCAGTATTTT. It yields the protein CASSIASTDTQYF.

The sample holds a few counts of this clonotype. This may be a read error, as it is one base from a much larger clone. Because the CDR3 is missing its conserved closing phenylalanine or tryptophan, this is likely a read error. The chain has TRBV20-1 and TRBJ2-3; D remains unclear. With 2 bases removed from V and 2 bases from J, the gap between germline ends came to 5 bases. The CDR3 loop spans 12 amino acids. CDR1 and CDR2 (germline): DFQATT, SNEGSKA (reference sequence). The CDR3 reads CSARQLTDTQYL. The CDR3, as DNA: TGCAGTGCTAGACAACTCACAGATACGCAGTATTTA.

Comment on this clonotype: A far more abundant clone sits one base away, making this likely a read error. The chain couples TRBV25-1 to TRBJ1-1, with a possible D match to TRBD1 (5 bases). TRBJ1-6 matches the DNA end more closely, so the J call is doubtful. The CDR3 runs to 15 residues. CDR1 and CDR2 from the germline V gene are MGHDK and SYGVNS. The CDR3 sequence is CASSGPETVNSPLHF. CDR3 coding DNA: TGTGCCAGCAGTGGCCCGGAGACAGTGAATTCACCCCTCCACTTT.

The table lists this clonotype with many counts. V is TRBV7-9 and J is TRBJ2-2; unclear D gene. The CDR3 length is 12 residues. Trimming stripped 5 bases from V and 1 base from J, with 2 bases between. Germline V gives CDR1 SEHNR, CDR2 FQNEAQ (reference sequence). The CDR3 DNA sequence: TGTGCCAGCAGCCTGAACACCGGGGAGCTGTTTTTT. Translating it yields CASSLNTGELFF. Full variable domain (rest looked up from reference TRBV7-9 and TRBJ2-2): DTGVSQNPRHKITKRGQNVTFRCDPISEHNRLYWYRQTLGQGPEFLTYFQNEAQLEKSRLLSDRFSAERPKGSFSTLEIQRTEQGDSAMYLCASSLNTGELFFGEGSRLTVL.

This clonotype was recorded at least ten times. The CDR3 here is CASWAAGQAFWEQYF. The CDR3 DNA reads TGTGCCAGCTGGGCTGCGGGACAGGCGTTTTGGGAGCAGTACTTC. V is TRBV27 and J is TRBJ2-7, with 8 bases that match TRBD1. The CDR3 contains 15 residues. The V segment lost 8 bases and the J segment 7 bases; nucleotides outside the gene matches: 16. Germline V gene sequence: CDR1 MNHEY, CDR2 SMNVEV (reference sequence).

The genes are TRBV6-5 and TRBJ1-1; D is undetermined. V was clipped by 1 base and J by 5 bases, with 8 bases between them. Germline V gene data show CDR1 as MNHEY and CDR2 as SVGAGI. This CDR3 comprises 13 residues. In nucleotides, the CDR3 is TGTGCCAGCAGTTACTTGGATAGGACTGAAGCTTTCTTT. It translates to CASSYLDRTEAFF.